This is a list of T cell receptor beta chains from one sample in a study of T-cell memory formation after mild COVID-19. TCRdb reanalysed the 5' RACE reads using MiXCR and keeps one entry per CDR3 protein. Of 150,000 to 200,000 distinct CDR3 sequences in the sample, about a fifth were seen once. Sequenced: PBMCs or a T cell subset sorted from them (not recorded which). These receptors were collected from an adult woman who had mild COVID-19 (a few samples of this study predate the infection). Cell type and time point are not known. CDR3s include the opening cysteine and the closing phenylalanine or tryptophan. The D gene is left open where the match is weak.

cdr3_aa j_call d_call v_call
CASSPRAKQETQYF TRBJ2-5 NA TRBV27
CASSLGPGGELEEQFF TRBJ2-1 TRBD1 TRBV5-1
CASSYYGAGNQPQHF TRBJ1-5 NA TRBV6-5
CASSSTGDFYGYTF TRBJ1-2 TRBD1 TRBV5-4
CASSLTRASYEQYF TRBJ2-7 NA TRBV12-3/TRBV12-4
CASSSGNYEQYF TRBJ2-7 NA TRBV7-9
CASSARGDRVSYEQYF TRBJ2-7 TRBD1 TRBV4-1
CASSLGTGEFYEQYF TRBJ2-7 NA TRBV5-1
CASSQDLRYEQYF TRBJ2-7 NA TRBV4-1
CASSQEGTGRWDEQFF TRBJ2-1 TRBD1 TRBV4-3
CASSVADNSYEQYF TRBJ2-7 NA TRBV9
CASSLSQGPDTDTQYF TRBJ2-3 NA TRBV7-9
CAISELPNGPTQYF TRBJ2-5 NA TRBV10-3
CATSGSNYQETQYF TRBJ2-5 NA TRBV15
CAWMGGRNEQFF TRBJ2-1 NA TRBV30
CASSEALTGPKAAQYF TRBJ2-5 TRBD1 TRBV6-1
CASSEYGATGGVGDTQYF TRBJ2-3 TRBD1 TRBV2
CASSQVTKGLGDYGYTF TRBJ1-2 NA TRBV4-3
CASSPGTDLGDEQYF TRBJ2-7 NA TRBV7-9
CASSPQGYYEQYF TRBJ2-7 NA TRBV6-5
CSAGTGRNEQYF TRBJ2-7 TRBD1 TRBV29-1
CSAAPTYGGLGYTF TRBJ1-2 NA TRBV20-1
CASRIDTEAFF TRBJ1-1 NA TRBV27
CASSYVGISSGELFF TRBJ2-2 NA TRBV6-5
CASSFLNREWATDTQYF TRBJ2-3 NA TRBV11-2
CASSMNPGAGDTQYF TRBJ2-3 NA TRBV7-8
CASSSRKREDLGGYTF TRBJ1-2 NA TRBV11-3
CSAPGRQAEAFF TRBJ1-1 NA TRBV20-1
CAISEGTFYEQYF TRBJ2-7 NA TRBV10-3
CSAPQLAGGPLQYF TRBJ2-7 TRBD2 TRBV20-1
CASSLVRDRGDTEAFF TRBJ1-1 TRBD1 TRBV2
CTSSPDRDPYEQYF TRBJ2-7 TRBD1 TRBV27
CASSLSRETNQPQHF TRBJ1-5 NA TRBV12-3/TRBV12-4
CASSFSIQGPTDTGELFF TRBJ2-2 TRBD1 TRBV27
CASSPRAADNEQFF TRBJ2-1 NA TRBV9
CASSSRERVTNTGELFF TRBJ2-2 NA TRBV7-6
CASSIAGLAGVYNEQFF TRBJ2-1 TRBD2 TRBV19
CATSDLKAGGEQYF TRBJ2-7 NA TRBV24-1
CASSRTGGDGETQYF TRBJ2-5 TRBD1 TRBV12-3/TRBV12-4
CASSFMGSYTF TRBJ1-2 NA TRBV12-3/TRBV12-4
CATRDSSYEQYF TRBJ2-7 NA TRBV24-1
CATSDGDQNTEAFF TRBJ1-1 NA TRBV24-1
CAWDPTGRTEAFF TRBJ1-1 NA TRBV30
CASSLAPGSTDTQYF TRBJ2-3 NA TRBV7-9
CASSLTGENTEAFF TRBJ1-1 NA TRBV7-9
CASSLVQGLDTEAFF TRBJ1-1 NA TRBV5-1
CSVNGVPSYEQYF TRBJ2-7 NA TRBV29-1
CASSLGAGGYEQYF TRBJ2-7 TRBD1 TRBV12-3/TRBV12-4
CAISEVLDGSYEQYF TRBJ2-7 NA TRBV10-3
CASSSLTSQETQYF TRBJ2-5 NA TRBV27
CASSRKQPYTEAFF TRBJ1-1 NA TRBV7-8
CASSFSRYYEQYF TRBJ2-7 NA TRBV27
CASSLVLTGVNEQFF TRBJ2-1 NA TRBV7-9
CASSPGATEQFF TRBJ2-1 NA TRBV12-3/TRBV12-4
CATSQGENTEAFF TRBJ1-1 NA TRBV15